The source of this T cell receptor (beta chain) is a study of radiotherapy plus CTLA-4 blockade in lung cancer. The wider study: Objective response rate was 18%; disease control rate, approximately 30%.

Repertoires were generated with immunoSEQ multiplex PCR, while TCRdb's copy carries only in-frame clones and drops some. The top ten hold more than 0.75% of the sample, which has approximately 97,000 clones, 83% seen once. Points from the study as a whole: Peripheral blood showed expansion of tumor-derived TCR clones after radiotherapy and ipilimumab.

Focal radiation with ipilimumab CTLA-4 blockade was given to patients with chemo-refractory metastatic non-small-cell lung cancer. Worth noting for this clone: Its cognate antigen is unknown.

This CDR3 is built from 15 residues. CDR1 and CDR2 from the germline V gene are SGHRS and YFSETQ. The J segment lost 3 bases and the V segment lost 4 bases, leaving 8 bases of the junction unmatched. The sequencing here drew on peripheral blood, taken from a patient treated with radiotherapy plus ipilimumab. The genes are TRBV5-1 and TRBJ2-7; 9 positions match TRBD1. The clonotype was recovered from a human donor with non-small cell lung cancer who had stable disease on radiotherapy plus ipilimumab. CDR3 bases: TGCGCCAGCAGCCTACCCGGGACAGGGATCTACGAGCAGTACTTC. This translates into CASSLPGTGIYEQYF.